This T cell receptor (beta chain) comes out of a study of control samples from healthy donors and cancer patients. This table comes from immunoSEQ multiplex PCR, and its TCRdb copy is limited to in-frame clones, with some not included. The data hold 99,000 or so clones, with 83% observed a single time. Material: blood. The TCR sequence derives from a woman aged 45-65 years in good health.

The chain's CDR3 is CAISEPGIPYFGYTF. CDR3 in DNA: TGTGCCATCAGTGAGCCGGGAATCCCATATTTCGGCTACACCTTC. The chain has TRBV10-3 and TRBJ1-2; D is unclear. The CDR3 sequence is 15 residues long. The V and J ends lost 2 bases and 8 bases respectively, with 18 bases between them. Per germline, CDR1 ENHRY and CDR2 SYGVKD.